One and the same sample provided the 9 T cell receptor beta chains below, sequenced in a study of preoperative IRX-2 immunotherapy in early breast cancer. TCRdb's table, derived via immunoSEQ multiplex PCR, lists solely in-frame clones and lacks some. Of 34,000 or so clones listed, roughly 80% were seen once; the top ten hold nearly 2.5%. Treatment described: preoperative locoregional IRX-2 cytokine immunotherapy. The sequencing used lymph node tissue, collected from a patient treated with IRX-2 immunotherapy. Source of these receptors: a human donor with breast cancer.

The chain recombines TRBV11-3 with TRBJ2-3; 8 bases match TRBD1. The CDR3 spans 15 residues. The trim removed 3 bases at V and 0 bases at J, leaving 2 bases unmatched. CDR1 is SGHNT, CDR2 YENEEA, per germline. The CDR3 nucleotides read TGTGCCAGCAGCTTTTGGGACAGGAGCACAGATACGCAGTATTTT. The encoded protein is CASSFWDRSTDTQYF.

This clone was detected a few times. The CDR3 is CASKVGMMTDTQYF. The CDR3 nucleotides are TGTGCCAGCAAGGTGGGGATGATGACAGATACGCAGTATTTT. The genes are TRBV6-8 and TRBJ2-3; no reliable D call. V lost 7 bases and J 3 bases, leaving 14 bases between the germline ends. The CDR3 covers 14 residues. CDR1 MNHGY and CDR2 SAAAGT come from the germline V gene.

The chain uses TRBV14 and TRBJ2-4; the D is unclear. The germline V gene has CDR1 SGHDN and CDR2 FVKESK. V gave up 1 base and J gave up 0 bases, with 10 bases separating them. This CDR3 spans 16 amino acids. The CDR3: CASSQVPGLAKNIQYF. Written as DNA, the CDR3 is TGTGCCAGCAGCCAAGTCCCCGGGTTAGCCAAAAACATTCAGTACTTC.

The V and J genes are TRBV6-8 and TRBJ2-1; 16 bases match TRBD2. With 6 bases clipped from V and 7 bases from J, the junction kept 3 bases outside the gene matches. Germline CDR1 MNHGY, CDR2 SAAAGT. The CDR3 totals 15 residues. CDR3 in amino acids: CASRGLAGGGNEQFF. The CDR3 DNA reads as TGTGCCAGCAGGGGACTAGCGGGAGGGGGGAATGAGCAGTTCTTC.

V gene TRBV19 combines with J gene TRBJ2-1; 9 bases agree with TRBD1. This CDR3 region has 17 residues. Germline CDR1 and CDR2: LNHDA and SQIVND (reference sequence). With 3 bases clipped from V and 10 bases from J, the junction kept 16 bases outside the gene matches. This CDR3 reads CASSIRDPGQGDGEQFF. DNA of the CDR3: TGTGCCAGTAGTATCCGTGATCCGGGACAGGGTGATGGCGAGCAGTTCTTC.

The rearrangement links TRBV6-8 to TRBJ2-7, with 7 bases fitting TRBD2. The V gene end was trimmed by 6 bases and the J gene end by 2 bases; junction bases not matched to a gene: 10. The germline V gene has CDR1 MNHGY and CDR2 SAAAGT. The length of the CDR3 is 15 residues. Written as DNA, the CDR3 is TGTGCCAGCAGCTGGGGCGCGGGGGTTCCCTACGAGCAGTACTTC. It is translated as CASSWGAGVPYEQYF.

V gene TRBV6-8 combines with J gene TRBJ1-5; D perhaps matches TRBD1 (5 bases). V lost 4 bases and J 2 bases, leaving 12 bases between the germline ends. The CDR3 has 15 amino acids. The germline gives CDR1 MNHGY, CDR2 SAAAGT. CDR3 DNA: TGTGCCAGCAGTTCTCAGGGTTCCGGCAATCAGCCCCAGCATTTT. Residues: CASSSQGSGNQPQHF.

The genes are TRBV7-2 and TRBJ2-3; tentatively, D is TRBD2 (5 bases). V was clipped by 1 base and J by 4 bases, with 12 bases between them. In germline, CDR1 is SGHTA, CDR2 FQGNSA. CDR3 length: 15 residues. The CDR3 coding sequence is TGTGCCAGCAGCTTAGGTGCCCTAGCCTCAGATACGCAGTATTTT. It encodes CASSLGALASDTQYF.

This sequence joins TRBV18 and TRBJ1-1; 7 positions match TRBD1. This CDR3 region has 13 residues. The germline CDR1 and CDR2 sequences are KGHSH and LQKENI. Losses at the gene ends were 5 bases for V and 4 bases for J; bases not matched to a gene: 4. The CDR3 region has the DNA TGTGCCAGCTCAAGTGGGACAGCCACTGAAGCTTTCTTT. This sequence encodes CASSSGTATEAFF. Filled out from reference TRBV18 and TRBJ1-1, the complete variable domain reads NAGVMQNPRHLVRRRGQEARLRCSPMKGHSHVYWYRQLPEEGLKFMVYLQKENIIDESGMPKERFSAEFPKEGPSILRIQQVVRGDSAAYFCASSSGTATEAFFGQGTRLTVV.